Listed below are T cell receptor beta chains from one sample, sequenced in a study of cytomegalovirus exposure and HLA in healthy donors. Sequenced by immunoSEQ multiplex PCR; TCRdb stores in-frame clones only, minus some. The table includes some 64,000 clones, around 89% detected once. The specimen sequenced was PBMCs. These receptors originate from a man younger than 40 in good health and CMV-seropositive. CDR3s include the opening cysteine and the closing phenylalanine or tryptophan.

TRBJ2-3,TRBV11-2,CASSPAQGTSDTQYF
TRBJ1-2,TRBV29-1,CSVEDYGTGALLGGYTF
TRBJ2-7,TRBV7-2,CASSLRTSGVPGEQYF
TRBJ2-2,TRBV18,CASSPPTANTGELFF
TRBJ2-2,TRBV5-1,CASSLTGNPGELFF
TRBJ1-2,TRBV6-5,CASSYSGVDGYTF
TRBJ2-4,TRBV19,CASSGTSGIQNLAGNIQYF
TRBJ1-4,TRBV7-8,CASSLDFGGKLFF
TRBJ2-1,TRBV19,CASSPGTSGTGNEQFF
TRBJ1-2,TRBV7-9,CASSETGYGYTF
TRBJ1-2,TRBV6-5,CASSSESGGYTF
TRBJ1-5,TRBV5-1,CASSLDGSGSNQPQHF
TRBJ2-3,TRBV15,CATSKAGDGTDTQYF
TRBJ1-1,TRBV27,CASRPTARGGNTEAFF
TRBJ2-1,TRBV11-2,CASSPGFLSSYNEQFF
TRBJ2-5,TRBV11-2,CASSLPPLAGGPSETQYF
TRBJ1-2,TRBV7-3,CASSEGGGSYGYTF
TRBJ2-7,TRBV11-3,CASRASTGAYEQYF
TRBJ2-3,TRBV19,CASKREQGDTDTQYF
TRBJ2-6,TRBV2,CASIPGGVGLAGYSGANVLTF
TRBJ2-7,TRBV5-1,CASSLTSGSSSYEQYF
TRBJ2-5,TRBV7-2,CASSSLAGASTETQYF
TRBJ1-4,TRBV6-5,CASSKGEVSEKLFF
TRBJ2-5,TRBV27,CASSWSQGRGETQYF
TRBJ1-1,TRBV18,CASSPLTGMNTEAFF
TRBJ1-6,TRBV7-9,CASSSDNSPLHF
TRBJ1-1,TRBV27,CASSLQGGNTEAFF
TRBJ2-1,TRBV5-6,CASSLRGQQFF
TRBJ2-3,TRBV28,CASREGRNTDTQYF
TRBJ2-5,TRBV4-1,CASSQETSLAGVEETQYF
TRBJ2-1,TRBV6-1,CASSASLRLHNEQFF
TRBJ2-3,TRBV2,CASSEVGLAGTDTQYF
TRBJ2-5,TRBV11-3,CASSPLPSGRETQYF
TRBJ2-1,TRBV15,CATSSRGIGYNEQFF
TRBJ2-7,TRBV4-1,CASSRGGYEQYF
TRBJ2-7,TRBV6-5,CASSYSDGRLYEQYF
TRBJ2-7,TRBV9,CASSFSQGRSEQYF
TRBJ2-5,TRBV7-3,CASSRDTQETQYF
TRBJ1-1,TRBV6-1,CASSDRVNTEAFF
TRBJ2-7,TRBV11-3,CASSLAGERAYEQYF
TRBJ2-1,TRBV6-5,CASRTSGSDEQFF
TRBJ2-2,TRBV7-9,CASSMGLPAGELFF
TRBJ2-3,TRBV7-2,CASSLALPDTQYF
TRBJ1-6,TRBV30,CAWSGGYNSPLHF
TRBJ1-1,TRBV28,CASSSGQGNTEAFF
TRBJ2-7,TRBV7-3,CASSSYGSYEQYF
TRBJ2-1,TRBV5-1,CATSPGLVDNEQFF
TRBJ1-5,TRBV19,CASSTSGTGVNQPQHF
TRBJ1-4,TRBV4-1,CASSQHREHNEKLFF
TRBJ2-1,TRBV27,CASKRYSLSYNEQFF
TRBJ2-2,TRBV19,CASTRDSNTGELFF